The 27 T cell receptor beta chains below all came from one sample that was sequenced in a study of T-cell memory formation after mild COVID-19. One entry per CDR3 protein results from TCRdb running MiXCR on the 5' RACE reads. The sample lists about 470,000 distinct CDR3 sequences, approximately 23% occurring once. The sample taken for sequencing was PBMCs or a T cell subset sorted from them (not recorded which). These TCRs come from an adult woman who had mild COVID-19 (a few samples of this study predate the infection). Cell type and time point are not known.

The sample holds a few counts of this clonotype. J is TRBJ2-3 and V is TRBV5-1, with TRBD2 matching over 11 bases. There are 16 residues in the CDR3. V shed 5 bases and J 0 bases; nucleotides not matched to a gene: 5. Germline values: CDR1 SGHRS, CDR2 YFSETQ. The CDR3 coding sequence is TGCGCCAGCAGACCGACTAGCGGGGCCAGCACAGATACGCAGTATTTT. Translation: CASRPTSGASTDTQYF.

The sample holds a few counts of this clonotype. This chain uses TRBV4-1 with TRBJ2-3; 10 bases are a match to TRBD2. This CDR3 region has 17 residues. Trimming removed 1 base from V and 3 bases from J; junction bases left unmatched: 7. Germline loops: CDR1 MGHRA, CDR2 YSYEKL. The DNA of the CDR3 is TGCGCCAGCAGCCAAGGTACTAGCGGGGTGACTACAGATACGCAGTATTTT. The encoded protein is CASSQGTSGVTTDTQYF.

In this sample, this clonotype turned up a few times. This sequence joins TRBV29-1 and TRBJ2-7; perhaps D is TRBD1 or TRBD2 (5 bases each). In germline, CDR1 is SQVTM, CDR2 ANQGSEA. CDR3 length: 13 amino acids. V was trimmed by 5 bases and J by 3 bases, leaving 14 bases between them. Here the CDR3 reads CSVKGRAGYEQYF. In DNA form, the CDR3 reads TGCAGCGTTAAAGGCAGGGCGGGCTACGAGCAGTACTTC.

The CDR3 DNA follows: TGCGCCAGCAGCCCGGCTGGTGGGATCAATCAGCCCCAGCATTTT. It yields the protein CASSPAGGINQPQHF. The gene calls are TRBV5-1 and TRBJ1-5; D gene ambiguous. The CDR3 has 15 residues. CDR1 and CDR2 (germline): SGHRS, YFSETQ. V lost 4 bases and J 3 bases, leaving 14 bases between the germline ends.

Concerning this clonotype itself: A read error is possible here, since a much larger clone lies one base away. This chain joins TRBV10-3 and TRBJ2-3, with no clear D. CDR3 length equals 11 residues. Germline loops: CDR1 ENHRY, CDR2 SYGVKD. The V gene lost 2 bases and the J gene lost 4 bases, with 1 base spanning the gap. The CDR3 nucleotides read TGTGCCATCAGTGAGGCAGATACGCAGTATTTT. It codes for CAISEADTQYF.

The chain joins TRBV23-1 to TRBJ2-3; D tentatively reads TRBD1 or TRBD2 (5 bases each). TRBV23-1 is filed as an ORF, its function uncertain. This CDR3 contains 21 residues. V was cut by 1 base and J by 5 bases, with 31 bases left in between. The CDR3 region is CASSQYGTLLCVLGARDTQYF. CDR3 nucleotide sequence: TGCGCCAGCAGTCAATATGGTACCCTACTCTGTGTTCTCGGGGCACGAGATACGCAGTATTTT.

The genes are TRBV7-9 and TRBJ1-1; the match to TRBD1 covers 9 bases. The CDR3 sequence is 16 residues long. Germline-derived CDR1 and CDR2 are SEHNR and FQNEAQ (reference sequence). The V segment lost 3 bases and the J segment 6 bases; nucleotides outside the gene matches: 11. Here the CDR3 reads CASSLGTGSIYAEAFF. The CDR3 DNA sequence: TGTGCCAGCAGCTTGGGGACAGGGTCAATTTACGCTGAAGCTTTCTTT.

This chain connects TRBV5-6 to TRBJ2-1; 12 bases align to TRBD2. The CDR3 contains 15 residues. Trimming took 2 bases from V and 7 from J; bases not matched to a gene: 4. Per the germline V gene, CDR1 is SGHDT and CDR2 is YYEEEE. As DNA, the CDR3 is TGTGCCAGCAGCTTCCCTAGCGGGGGGGATAATGAGCAGTTCTTC. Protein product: CASSFPSGGDNEQFF. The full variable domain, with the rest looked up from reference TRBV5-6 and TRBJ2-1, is DAGVTQSPTHLIKTRGQQVTLRCSPKSGHDTVSWYQQALGQGPQFIFQYYEEEERQRGNFPDRFSGHQFPNYSSELNVNALLLGDSALYLCASSFPSGGDNEQFFGPGTRLTVL.

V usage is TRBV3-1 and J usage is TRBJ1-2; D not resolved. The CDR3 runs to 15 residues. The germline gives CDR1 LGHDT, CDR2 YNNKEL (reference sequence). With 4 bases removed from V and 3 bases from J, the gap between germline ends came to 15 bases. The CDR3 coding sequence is TGTGCCAGCAGCCGTTCGGACGTCCTTTACTATGGCTACACCTTC. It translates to CASSRSDVLYYGYTF.

This CDR3 reads CASSFEEIGQFF. The CDR3, as DNA: TGTGCCAGCAGCTTTGAGGAAATAGGGCAGTTCTTC. The chain has TRBV11-2 and TRBJ2-1, with no clear D. This CDR3 has 12 residues. Trimming cost V 3 bases and J 12 bases, with 12 bases left between them. The germline CDR1 and CDR2 sequences are SGHAT and FQNNGV.

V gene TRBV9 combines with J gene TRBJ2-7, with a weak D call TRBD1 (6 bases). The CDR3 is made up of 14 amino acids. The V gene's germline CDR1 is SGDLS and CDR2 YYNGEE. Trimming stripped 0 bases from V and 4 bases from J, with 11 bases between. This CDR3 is CASSVGGGNYEQYF. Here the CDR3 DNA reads TGTGCCAGCAGCGTAGGAGGGGGAAATTACGAGCAGTACTTC.

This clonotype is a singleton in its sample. CDR3 DNA: TGCGCCAGCAGCCAAGAGGGACAACTCGACACCGGGGAGCTGTTTTTT. Protein product: CASSQEGQLDTGELFF. This chain links TRBV4-3 with TRBJ2-2, with D perhaps matching TRBD1 (6 bases). Trimming stripped 0 bases from V and 3 bases from J, with 11 bases between. This CDR3 contains 16 residues. CDR1 LGHNA and CDR2 YSLEER come from the germline V gene.

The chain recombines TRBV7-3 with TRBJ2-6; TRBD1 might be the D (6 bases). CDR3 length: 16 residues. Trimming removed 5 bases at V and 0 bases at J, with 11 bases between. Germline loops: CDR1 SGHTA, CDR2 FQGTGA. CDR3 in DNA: TGTGCCAGCAGCGCCGACAGGCGCTCTGGGGCCAACGTCCTGACTTTC. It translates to CASSADRRSGANVLTF.

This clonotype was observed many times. The CDR3 nucleotides are TGTGCCAGCAGCTTCACCGCAACAGAGAACTATGGCTACACCTTC. Translation: CASSFTATENYGYTF. The chain joins TRBV7-9 to TRBJ1-2; no definite D call. Trimming removed 3 bases at V and 2 bases at J, with 13 bases between. The CDR3 is 15 residues long. Per germline, CDR1 SEHNR and CDR2 FQNEAQ (reference sequence).

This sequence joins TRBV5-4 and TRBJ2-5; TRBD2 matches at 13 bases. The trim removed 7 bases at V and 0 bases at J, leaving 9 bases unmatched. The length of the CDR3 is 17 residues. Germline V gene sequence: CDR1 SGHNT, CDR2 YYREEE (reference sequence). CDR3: CASRPGLAGRYQETQYF. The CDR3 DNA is TGTGCCAGCCGCCCGGGACTAGCGGGACGGTACCAAGAGACCCAGTACTTC.

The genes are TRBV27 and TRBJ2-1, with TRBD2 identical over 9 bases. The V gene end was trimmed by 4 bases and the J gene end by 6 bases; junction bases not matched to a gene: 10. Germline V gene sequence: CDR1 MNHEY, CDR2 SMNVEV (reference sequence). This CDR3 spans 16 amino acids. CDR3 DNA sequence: TGTGCCAGCAGTTCGTACGCGGGAGGGTGGGGCAATGAGCAGTTCTTC. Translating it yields CASSSYAGGWGNEQFF.

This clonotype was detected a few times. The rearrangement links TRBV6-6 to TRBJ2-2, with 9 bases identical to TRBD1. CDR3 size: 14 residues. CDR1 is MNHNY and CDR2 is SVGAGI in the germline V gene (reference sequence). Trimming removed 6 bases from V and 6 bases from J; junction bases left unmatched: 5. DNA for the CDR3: TGTGCCAGCAGGGGACAGGGTCGGGCCGGGGAGCTGTTTTTT. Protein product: CASRGQGRAGELFF.

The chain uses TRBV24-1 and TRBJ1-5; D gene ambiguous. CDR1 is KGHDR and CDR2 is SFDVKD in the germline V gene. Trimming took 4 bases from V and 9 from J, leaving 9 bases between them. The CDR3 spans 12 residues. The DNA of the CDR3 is TGTGCCACCAGTGACCCGACTGGGCCCCAGCATTTT. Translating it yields CATSDPTGPQHF.

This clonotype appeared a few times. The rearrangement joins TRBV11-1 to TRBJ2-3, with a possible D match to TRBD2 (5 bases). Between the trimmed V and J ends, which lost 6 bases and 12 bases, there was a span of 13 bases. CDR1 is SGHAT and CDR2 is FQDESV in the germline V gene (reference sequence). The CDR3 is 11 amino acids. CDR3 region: CASRDTGSQYF. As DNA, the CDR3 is TGTGCCAGCAGGGATACGGGATCCCAGTATTTT.

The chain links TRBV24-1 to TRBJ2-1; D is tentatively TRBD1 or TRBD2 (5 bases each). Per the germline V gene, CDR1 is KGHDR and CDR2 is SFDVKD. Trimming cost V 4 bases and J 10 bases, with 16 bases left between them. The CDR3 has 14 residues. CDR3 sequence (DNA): TGTGCCACCAGTGAGTCCGGGACGTTCTTCGAGCAGTTCTTC. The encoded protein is CATSESGTFFEQFF.

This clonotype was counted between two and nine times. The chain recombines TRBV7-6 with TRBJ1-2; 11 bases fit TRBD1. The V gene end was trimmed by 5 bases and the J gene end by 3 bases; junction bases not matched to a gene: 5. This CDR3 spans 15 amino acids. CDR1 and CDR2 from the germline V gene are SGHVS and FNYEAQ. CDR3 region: CASSTGTGGHYGYTF. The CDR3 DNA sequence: TGTGCCAGCAGCACCGGGACAGGGGGTCACTATGGCTACACCTTC.

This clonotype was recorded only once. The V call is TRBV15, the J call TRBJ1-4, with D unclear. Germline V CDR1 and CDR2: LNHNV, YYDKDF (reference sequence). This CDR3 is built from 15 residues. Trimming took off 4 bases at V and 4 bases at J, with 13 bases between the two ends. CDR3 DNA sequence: TGTGCCACCAGCACAGGACGGGCCCTTAATGAAAAACTGTTTTTT. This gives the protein CATSTGRALNEKLFF.

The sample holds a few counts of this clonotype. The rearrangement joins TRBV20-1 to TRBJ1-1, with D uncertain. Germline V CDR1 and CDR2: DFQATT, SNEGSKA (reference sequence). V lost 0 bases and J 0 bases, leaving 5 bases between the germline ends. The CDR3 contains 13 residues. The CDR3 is CSARDNMNTEAFF. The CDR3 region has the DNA TGCAGTGCTAGAGATAATATGAACACTGAAGCTTTCTTT.

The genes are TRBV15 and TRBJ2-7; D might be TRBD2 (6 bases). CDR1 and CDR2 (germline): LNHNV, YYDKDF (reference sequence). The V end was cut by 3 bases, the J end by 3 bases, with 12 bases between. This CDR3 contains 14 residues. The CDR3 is CATSSPAGGYEQYF. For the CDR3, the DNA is TGTGCCACCAGCAGCCCCGCCGGGGGCTACGAGCAGTACTTC.

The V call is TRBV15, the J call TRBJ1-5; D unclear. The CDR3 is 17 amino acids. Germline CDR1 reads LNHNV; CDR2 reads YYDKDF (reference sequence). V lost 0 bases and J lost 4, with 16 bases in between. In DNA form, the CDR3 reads TGTGCCACCAGCAGAGAATTGGATTACCATGGGAATCAGCCCCAGCATTTT. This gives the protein CATSRELDYHGNQPQHF.

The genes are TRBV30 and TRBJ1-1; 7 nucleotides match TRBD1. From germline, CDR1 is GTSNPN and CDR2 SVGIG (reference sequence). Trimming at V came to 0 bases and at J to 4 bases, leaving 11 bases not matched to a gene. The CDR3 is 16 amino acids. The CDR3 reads CAWSVSRSGGSTEAFF. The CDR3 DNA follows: TGTGCCTGGAGTGTCTCCCGGTCAGGGGGGAGCACTGAAGCTTTCTTT.

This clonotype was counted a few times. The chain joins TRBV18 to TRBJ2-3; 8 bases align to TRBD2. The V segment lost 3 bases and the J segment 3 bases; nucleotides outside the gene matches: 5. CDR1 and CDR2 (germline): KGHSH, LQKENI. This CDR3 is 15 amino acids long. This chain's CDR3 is CASSPMGLETDTQYF. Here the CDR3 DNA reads TGTGCCAGCTCACCTATGGGACTAGAGACAGATACGCAGTATTTT.